This T cell receptor beta chain was sequenced during a study of post-analysis software for immune sequencing data. Study at large: Several disease courses (relapsing-remitting, secondary progressive and progressive-relapsing) of multiple sclerosis were included. Points from the study as a whole: A handful of TRBV segments, including TRBV5-6, TRBV5-1 and TRBV20-1, were more frequent in patients than controls. Under the F measure, samples that were prepared in one batch clustered strongly together. The study found significantly lower normalized Chao1 diversity in multiple sclerosis patients than in controls.

Points on this clonotype: Its antigen is not identified.

CDR3 size: 17 residues. The junction had 8 bases not matched to a gene; V was cut back by 6 bases and J by 0 bases. Included in the TCR beta cDNA libraries were unique molecular identifiers. cDNA molecules numbering about half a million came from roughly 1 to 10 million T cells. TCRdb itself ran the PCR reads through MiXCR, one entry per CDR3 protein. This sample has about 800,000 distinct CDR3 sequences, with 25% to 30% found just once. The TCR sequence derives from a girl between 10 and 17 years old with multiple sclerosis. The chain employs TRBV12-3 or TRBV12-4 and TRBJ1-4; 9 bases agree with TRBD1. Sequences were obtained from blood. CDR3 in amino acids: CASSFGTGTATNEKLFF. The CDR3, as DNA: TGTGCCAGCAGCTTCGGGACAGGGACTGCAACTAATGAAAAACTGTTTTTT.